These T cell receptor beta chains were read from a single sample in a study of response to subunit inactivated influenza vaccine. TCRdb re-called the RT-PCR reads through MiXCR, storing one row per CDR3 protein. The repertoire holds 450,000 to 550,000 distinct CDR3 sequences, with roughly 23% as singletons. Material: CD4+ T cells sorted from PBMCs, obtained roughly 5 days after vaccination. Source of these receptors: a man aged 45-65 years who received an inactivated influenza vaccine. Each CDR3 is given with its conserved first and last residue. Fields, in order: CDR3 length, V gene, clone size, J gene, D gene, CDR3 DNA, CDR3 protein. D genes are given only for firm matches. The size of a clone is reported for some rows only, either as once, few or many, or as a class for expanded clones.

15	TRBV18	few	TRBJ2-1	NA	TGTGCCAGCTCACCGACAGCGAGCTCCTACAATGAGCAGTTCTTC	CASSPTASSYNEQFF
14	TRBV4-3	NA	TRBJ2-7	NA	TGCGCCAGCAGCCAAGCAGTGAACCTCTACGAGCAGTACTTC	CASSQAVNLYEQYF
15	TRBV6-1	few	TRBJ2-1	NA	TGTGCCAGCAGACTAGTTAGAAGCTCCTACAATGAGCAGTTCTTC	CASRLVRSSYNEQFF
13	TRBV20-1	NA	TRBJ2-1	TRBD1	TGCAGTGGGGGGACAGGGGGCATAAATGAGCAGTTCTTC	CSGGTGGINEQFF
12	TRBV2	many	TRBJ2-7	TRBD1	TGTGCCACCTCGGGACAGGCATCACGGCAGTACTTC	CATSGQASRQYF
15	TRBV3-1	NA	TRBJ2-5	NA	TGTGCCAGCAGCCTCGGGACCCGCCCGCCCAAGACCCAGTACTTC	CASSLGTRPPKTQYF
13	TRBV12-3/TRBV12-4	NA	TRBJ2-7	NA	TGTGCCAGCAGTTATAACGGGATCTACGAGCAGTACTTC	CASSYNGIYEQYF
19	TRBV11-2	NA	TRBJ2-7	TRBD2	TGTGCCAGCAGCTTAGTAGGGACTAGCGGGAGGTTAAGCTCCTACGAGCAGTACTTC	CASSLVGTSGRLSSYEQYF
13	TRBV12-3/TRBV12-4	few	TRBJ2-3	NA	TGTGCCAGCAGTTTAGTTGGGGGATTGCCGCAGTATTTT	CASSLVGGLPQYF
13	TRBV20-1	NA	TRBJ2-7	NA	TGCAGTGCTAGGCACAGACAGGCCCACGAGCAGTACTTC	CSARHRQAHEQYF
16	TRBV15	NA	TRBJ2-3	NA	TGTGCCACCAGCAGCCTCGGACGGACAAGCACAGATACGCAGTATTTT	CATSSLGRTSTDTQYF
14	TRBV4-2	NA	TRBJ2-7	TRBD2	TGTGCCAGCAGCCAAGATCGACTAGCTCCAGAGCAGTACTTC	CASSQDRLAPEQYF
13	TRBV10-3	few	TRBJ1-5	NA	TGTGCCATCAGTGAGTCGTTCGATCAGCCCCAGCATTTT	CAISESFDQPQHF
14	TRBV5-6	NA	TRBJ1-2	NA	TGTGCCAGCAGCTTGGCCATCGGGGGACGTGGCTACACCTTC	CASSLAIGGRGYTF
14	TRBV6-2/TRBV6-3	many	TRBJ1-5	NA	TGTGCCATCCGAGGGTCCTCTCGCAATCAGCCCCAGCATTTT	CAIRGSSRNQPQHF
16	TRBV20-1	few	TRBJ2-1	NA	TGCAGTGCTAGGTTGCTTGCGCCAAGCTCCTACAATGAGCAGTTCTTC	CSARLLAPSSYNEQFF
15	TRBV28	few	TRBJ1-1	NA	TGTGCCAGCAGTTTCCTTGGTCGGGGGGCTATTGAAGCTTTCTTT	CASSFLGRGAIEAFF
16	TRBV6-2/TRBV6-3	few	TRBJ2-7	NA	TGTGCCAGCAGTTACTCGATTTTGGAGCGGAACTACGAGCAGTACTTC	CASSYSILERNYEQYF
16	TRBV7-2	few	TRBJ1-4	NA	TGTGCCAGCAGCCCCAACCATGCAGGGACTAATGAAAAACTGTTTTTT	CASSPNHAGTNEKLFF
13	TRBV4-2	NA	TRBJ2-7	NA	TGTGCCAGCAGCCAAGGGCGGGGTAACGAGCAGTACTTC	CASSQGRGNEQYF
17	TRBV4-2	many	TRBJ2-2	TRBD2	TGTGCCAGCAGCCAGAATGTCCTAGCGGGGAACACCGGGGAGCTGTTTTTT	CASSQNVLAGNTGELFF
16	TRBV12-3/TRBV12-4	few	TRBJ2-3	NA	TGTGCCAGCAGACCATTGGGAGCCGGGAAAACAGATACGCAGTATTTT	CASRPLGAGKTDTQYF
16	TRBV10-3	NA	TRBJ2-1	NA	TGTGCCATCTGGGCTGACGGAGGGAGCTCCTACAATGAGCAGTTCTTC	CAIWADGGSSYNEQFF
13	TRBV20-1	few	TRBJ2-5	NA	TGCAGTGCTAGTTTCAGGGGGGGGGAGACCCAGTACTTC	CSASFRGGETQYF
16	TRBV28	NA	TRBJ2-7	TRBD2	TGTGCCAGCAGTTTGTCTAGCGGGTCGAGCTCCTACGAGCAGTACTTC	CASSLSSGSSSYEQYF